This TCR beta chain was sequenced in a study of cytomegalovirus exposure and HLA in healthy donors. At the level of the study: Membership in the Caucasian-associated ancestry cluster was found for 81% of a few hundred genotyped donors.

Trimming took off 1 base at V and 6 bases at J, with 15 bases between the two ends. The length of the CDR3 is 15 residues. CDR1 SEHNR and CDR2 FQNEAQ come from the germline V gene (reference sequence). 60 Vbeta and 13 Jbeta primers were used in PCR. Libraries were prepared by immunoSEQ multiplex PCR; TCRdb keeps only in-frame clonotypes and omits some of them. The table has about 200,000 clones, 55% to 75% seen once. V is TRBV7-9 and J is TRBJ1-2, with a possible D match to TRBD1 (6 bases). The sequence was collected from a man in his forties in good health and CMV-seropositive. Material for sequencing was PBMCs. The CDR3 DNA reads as TGTGCCAGCAGCTTAGGTCTCTTACAGGGTGATGGCTACACCTTC. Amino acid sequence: CASSLGLLQGDGYTF.